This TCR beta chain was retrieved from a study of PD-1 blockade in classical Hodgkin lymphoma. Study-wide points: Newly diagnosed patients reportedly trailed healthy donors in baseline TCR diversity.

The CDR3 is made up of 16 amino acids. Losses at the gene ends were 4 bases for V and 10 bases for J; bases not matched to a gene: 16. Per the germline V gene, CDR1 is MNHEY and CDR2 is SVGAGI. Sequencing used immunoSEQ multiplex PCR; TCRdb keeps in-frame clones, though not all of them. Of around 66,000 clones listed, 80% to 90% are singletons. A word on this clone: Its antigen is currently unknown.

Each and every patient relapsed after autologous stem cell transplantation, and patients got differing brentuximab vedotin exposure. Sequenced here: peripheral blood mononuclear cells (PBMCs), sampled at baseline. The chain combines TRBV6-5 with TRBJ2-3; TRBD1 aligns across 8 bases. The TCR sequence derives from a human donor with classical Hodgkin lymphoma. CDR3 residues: CASSSPGQALSVAQYF. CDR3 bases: TGTGCCAGCAGTTCTCCGGGACAGGCACTGTCCGTTGCGCAGTATTTT.